Listed below are T cell receptor beta chains from one sample, sequenced in a study of cytomegalovirus exposure and HLA in healthy donors. Using immunoSEQ multiplex PCR, the repertoire was profiled, and TCRdb retains in-frame clones only, with some absent. The sample contains 80,000 to 100,000 clones, 69% of which appear only once. Input material: PBMCs. These receptors were obtained from a female donor in good health and CMV-seronegative. Each CDR3 is given without its conserved first and last residue. The listing skips clone size in some rows; elsewhere it reads once, few, many or a size class.

clone_size | j_call | v_call | cdr3_aa
few | TRBJ1-5 | TRBV4-2 | ASSGSRTGGVQPQH
- | TRBJ2-7 | TRBV30 | AWSPDRGYEQY
- | TRBJ2-5 | TRBV28 | ASSQGQGGETQY
- | TRBJ2-2 | TRBV10-2 | ASSLYGTGELF
once | TRBJ1-4 | TRBV27 | ASKVSIGDEKLF
- | TRBJ2-5 | TRBV9 | ASSGGSAGLETQY
few | TRBJ2-5 | TRBV7-3 | ASSLKGLARETQY
- | TRBJ2-7 | TRBV19 | ASSTHRGDGYEQY
- | TRBJ1-1 | TRBV10-3 | AISGSNTEAF
few | TRBJ2-1 | TRBV7-9 | ASSLAGGQDNEQF
- | TRBJ2-2 | TRBV25-1 | ASSGYLQGILGTGELF
once | TRBJ2-1 | TRBV28 | ASSSTAVWF
- | TRBJ2-5 | TRBV7-2 | ASSGGHRETQY
- | TRBJ2-7 | TRBV4-1 | ASSQGSSGPYEQY
- | TRBJ1-5 | TRBV27 | ASSFGGNQPQH
- | TRBJ2-6 | TRBV2 | ASSTASGANVLT
- | TRBJ2-7 | TRBV11-3 | ASSLTSYEQY
- | TRBJ2-7 | TRBV1 | TSSHISRGAEACEQY
few | TRBJ2-7 | TRBV7-2 | ASSLEAGGPYEQY
- | TRBJ1-2 | TRBV29-1 | SVEMVEGYGYT
- | TRBJ1-1 | TRBV7-6 | ASSSPGNTEAF
few | TRBJ2-1 | TRBV19 | ASSSGLAGGRSLEQF
few | TRBJ2-2 | TRBV4-2 | ASRDPLAGLNTGELF
- | TRBJ2-7 | TRBV25-1 | ASSEPNYEQY
- | TRBJ1-2 | TRBV11-3 | ASRQGQGNGYT
- | TRBJ2-7 | TRBV10-3 | AISESTGWREQY
few | TRBJ2-2 | TRBV7-9 | ASSPPTGYTGELF
- | TRBJ2-1 | TRBV7-3 | ASSLSGRVDEQF
few | TRBJ2-2 | TRBV6-4 | ASSLGGATGELF
- | TRBJ2-1 | TRBV27 | ASSLLRVGLSSYNEQF
once | TRBJ2-6 | TRBV2 | ASSLDNSGANVLT
- | TRBJ2-2 | TRBV11-2 | ASSLLGELF
- | TRBJ1-5 | TRBV21-1 | ASRPWPSGQPQH
- | TRBJ1-5 | TRBV4-1 | ASSQDFGQPQH
- | TRBJ1-1 | TRBV13 | ASSLETGATEAF
- | TRBJ2-2 | TRBV5-1 | ASSTRTSSTGELF
- | TRBJ2-5 | TRBV29-1 | SGPTGGKETQY
- | TRBJ2-5 | TRBV4-1 | ASSQEDRGETQY
- | TRBJ1-2 | TRBV7-9 | ASRPDRGHGYT
once | TRBJ1-1 | TRBV27 | ASKVGGGEAF
- | TRBJ1-1 | TRBV19 | ASSVAGGYTEAF
- | TRBJ1-1 | TRBV7-9 | VSSSFRGRETNTEAF
once | TRBJ1-1 | TRBV13 | ASSLRPTSGPNTEAF
few | TRBJ2-1 | TRBV9 | ASSPRAGTYNEQF
- | TRBJ2-5 | TRBV15 | ATTHGTSIETQY
- | TRBJ1-3 | TRBV29-1 | SVGQGSGNTIY
- | TRBJ1-4 | TRBV2 | ASSVIRRSEEKLF
- | TRBJ2-5 | TRBV4-1 | ASSQGLASETQY
once | TRBJ2-7 | TRBV30 | AHRRGYEQY
- | - | TRBV6-1 | ASSEAGRSYEQY
- | TRBJ2-1 | TRBV18 | ASFPAGEAVGEQF
few | TRBJ2-1 | TRBV4-1 | ASRPGTSEYEQF
- | TRBJ1-2 | TRBV7-9 | ASSPGEGGYT
- | TRBJ2-1 | TRBV5-1 | ASSLGGGRFHNEQF
- | TRBJ2-2 | TRBV7-8 | ASQITVSMGELF
- | TRBJ1-2 | TRBV7-3 | ASSPTGQLRYDYT
- | TRBJ2-1 | TRBV2 | ASSDTGGSYNEQF